Listed here are 31 T cell receptor beta chains from one sample, sequenced in a study of T cell responses to AZD1222 COVID-19 vaccine. Some clones are missing from TCRdb's copy, which holds only in-frame ones; the method was immunoSEQ multiplex PCR. The sample lists over 75,000 clones; roughly nine tenths were seen once. This specimen consisted of peripheral blood, obtained on day 0 of AZD1222 vaccination. Receptors were obtained from an adult in good health.

The genes are TRBV27 and TRBJ2-7; 9 nucleotides line up with TRBD1. This CDR3 spans 13 amino acids. After removal of 8 bases from V and 4 bases from J, the junction contained 6 bases not matched to a gene. Per germline, CDR1 MNHEY and CDR2 SMNVEV (reference sequence). The CDR3 reads CASSPGQGYEQYF. CDR3 in DNA: TGTGCCAGCTCTCCGGGACAGGGATACGAGCAGTACTTC.

This clone was counted a single time. The chain has TRBV27 and TRBJ1-2; tentative D call: TRBD1 (5 bases). Germline CDR1 and CDR2: MNHEY and SMNVEV (reference sequence). The CDR3 is made up of 12 amino acids. Deletions cut 5 bases from V and 5 bases from J, with 9 bases between. The CDR3 loop is CASSGDGYGYTF. CDR3 sequence (DNA): TGTGCCAGCAGTGGGGACGGTTATGGCTACACCTTC.

The rearrangement links TRBV7-9 to TRBJ2-7; no clear D. With 1 base removed from V and 3 bases from J, the gap between germline ends came to 10 bases. Germline CDR1 is SEHNR and CDR2 is FQNEAQ (reference sequence). The CDR3 contains 14 residues. The CDR3: CASSLDGNIYEQYF. The CDR3 DNA sequence: TGTGCCAGCAGCTTAGATGGTAATATCTACGAGCAGTACTTC.

The chain carries TRBV6-5 and TRBJ1-2, with a weak D call TRBD1 (5 bases). The germline V and J ends were trimmed by 8 bases and 6 bases, with 13 bases remaining between them. The CDR3 is made up of 12 amino acids. Germline assignment: CDR1 MNHEY and CDR2 SVGAGI. CDR3 in DNA: TGTGCCAGCTCCTCACAGGCAGATGGCTACACCTTC. This sequence encodes CASSSQADGYTF.

The chain carries TRBV7-9 and TRBJ1-1, with D uncertain. CDR1 SEHNR and CDR2 FQNEAQ come from the germline V gene (reference sequence). This CDR3 comprises 14 residues. Trimming shortened V by 1 base and J by 5 bases, and 11 bases separated the two germline ends. The CDR3 sequence is CASSLGLQGTEAFF. The CDR3 DNA sequence: TGTGCCAGCAGCTTAGGGCTCCAAGGGACTGAAGCTTTCTTT.

The rearrangement joins TRBV6-5 to TRBJ2-1; 7 positions agree with TRBD2. The V gene's germline CDR1 is MNHEY and CDR2 SVGAGI. The CDR3 has 15 amino acids. Trimming took 4 bases from V and 0 from J; bases not matched to a gene: 3. CDR3 sequence reads: CASSLAGISYNEQFF. In DNA form, the CDR3 reads TGTGCCAGCAGTTTAGCGGGTATCTCCTACAATGAGCAGTTCTTC.

V is TRBV7-9 and J is TRBJ1-1; D not certain. CDR1 is SEHNR, CDR2 FQNEAQ, per germline (reference sequence). The V end lost 5 bases, the J end lost 2 bases, and 12 bases lay between the germline ends. The CDR3 covers 14 residues. As DNA, the CDR3 is TGTGCCAGCAGCAGTCCACGCAACAACACTGAAGCTTTCTTT. This encodes CASSSPRNNTEAFF.

This clone was seen just once. The rearrangement joins TRBV29-1 to TRBJ2-1; TRBD2 is a possible D gene (5 bases). The CDR3 extends over 13 amino acids. Germline V gives CDR1 SQVTM, CDR2 ANQGSEA. V lost 4 bases to trimming and J lost 6 bases, with 13 bases between them. The CDR3 is CSVVARVGNEQFF. The CDR3 nucleotides are TGCAGCGTTGTGGCGCGGGTCGGCAATGAGCAGTTCTTC.

V and J are TRBV2 and TRBJ1-5; D not certain. In germline, CDR1 is SNHLY, CDR2 FYNNEI. V was clipped by 7 bases and J by 4 bases, with 17 bases between them. The CDR3 totals 15 residues. Written as DNA, the CDR3 is TGTGCCAGCACTTTAGACAAACAGACTAATCAGCCCCAGCATTTT. Protein sequence: CASTLDKQTNQPQHF.

CDR3 in DNA: TGTGCCAGCAGCTTAGCGGAGAACACTGAAGCTTTCTTT. Residues: CASSLAENTEAFF. This chain uses TRBV7-6 with TRBJ1-1; D uncertain. Germline loops: CDR1 SGHVS, CDR2 FNYEAQ. This CDR3 is 13 amino acids long. V was pared by 0 bases and J by 1 base, with 3 bases between. Based on the CDR3 plus reference TRBV7-6 and TRBJ1-1, the full variable domain is GAGVSQSPRYKVTKRGQDVALRCDPISGHVSLYWYRQALGQGPEFLTYFNYEAQQDKSGLPNDRFSAERPEGSISTLTIQRTEQRDSAMYRCASSLAENTEAFFGQGTRLTVV.

V and J are TRBV11-1 and TRBJ2-7; 8 nucleotides align to TRBD1. The CDR3 covers 13 residues. J was trimmed by 3 bases and V by 5 bases; bases with no gene match: 3. Germline CDR1 and CDR2: SGHAT and FQDESV (reference sequence). CDR3 bases: TGTGCCAGCAGCCCGGACAGGGTCTACGAGCAGTACTTC. This encodes CASSPDRVYEQYF. The full variable domain, rest sourced from reference TRBV11-1 and TRBJ2-7, is EAEVAQSPRYKITEKSQAVAFWCDPISGHATLYWYRQILGQGPELLVQFQDESVVDDSQLPKDRFSAERLKGVDSTLKIQPAELGDSAMYLCASSPDRVYEQYFGPGTRLTVT.

The CDR3 reads CASSFQGQGNYGYTF. CDR3 DNA sequence: TGTGCCAGCAGCTTCCAAGGGCAGGGTAACTATGGCTACACCTTC. The chain is built from TRBV3-1 (or the pseudogene TRBV3-2) and TRBJ1-2; the D gene is possibly TRBD1 (5 bases). V lost 5 bases and J lost 1, with 14 bases in between. Germline loops: CDR1 LGHDT, CDR2 YNNKEL (reference sequence). CDR3 length equals 15 residues.

This chain links TRBV5-8 with TRBJ2-5, with TRBD2 as a possible D gene (5 bases). The V end lost 0 bases, the J end lost 14 bases, and 23 bases lay between the germline ends. CDR3 size: 15 residues. Germline CDR1 and CDR2: SGHTS and YDEGEE. The CDR3 region is CASSLVLAQQVPNYF. In DNA, the CDR3 is TGTGCCAGCAGCTTGGTTCTAGCCCAACAAGTGCCCAATTACTTC.

CDR3 sequence reads: CASSLNRGSGANVLTF. CDR3 DNA: TGCGCCAGCAGCCTGAACAGGGGGTCCGGGGCCAACGTCCTGACTTTC. The chain joins TRBV5-1 to TRBJ2-6, with 8 bases lining up with TRBD1. Germline CDR1 is SGHRS and CDR2 is YFSETQ. The CDR3 is 16 amino acids. V dropped 4 bases and J dropped 4; count of bases not matched to a gene: 7.

The CDR3 region is CASRQGFGQPQHF. CDR3 DNA sequence: TGTGCCAGCAGACAGGGTTTCGGTCAGCCCCAGCATTTT. The chain recombines TRBV6-5 with TRBJ1-5, with D possibly matching TRBD1 (6 bases). CDR1 and CDR2 from the germline V gene are MNHEY and SVGAGI. The germline V and J ends were trimmed by 6 bases and 6 bases, with 12 bases remaining between them. This CDR3 contains 13 residues.

The chain has TRBV9 and TRBJ2-2; tentatively, D is TRBD1 or TRBD2 (5 bases each). V was pared by 3 bases and J by 3 bases, with 12 bases between. Per the germline V gene, CDR1 is SGDLS and CDR2 is YYNGEE. The CDR3 covers 15 residues. The CDR3 DNA reads TGTGCCAGCAGCGCCCCTGGGACCTACACCGGGGAGCTGTTTTTT. Residues: CASSAPGTYTGELFF.

V and J are TRBV9 and TRBJ2-1, with TRBD2 identical over 9 bases. Germline CDR1 SGDLS, CDR2 YYNGEE. Trimming took 6 bases from V and 9 from J; bases not matched to a gene: 13. The CDR3 runs to 15 residues. The CDR3 DNA follows: TGTGCCAGCACCCAGGGACTAGCCGCGGGGGGTGAGCAGTTCTTC. This encodes CASTQGLAAGGEQFF.

The rearrangement joins TRBV7-9 to TRBJ2-1, with TRBD2 as a possible D gene (6 bases). Per germline, CDR1 SEHNR and CDR2 FQNEAQ (reference sequence). V lost 8 bases and J lost 2, with 16 bases in between. The CDR3 consists of 15 residues. The CDR3 nucleotides read TGTGCCAGCCGAAGCGTGGGGGGTACCTACAATGAGCAGTTCTTC. Residues: CASRSVGGTYNEQFF. Looking up the rest from reference TRBV7-9 and TRBJ2-1 gives the full variable domain: DTGVSQNPRHKITKRGQNVTFRCDPISEHNRLYWYRQTLGQGPEFLTYFQNEAQLEKSRLLSDRFSAERPKGSFSTLEIQRTEQGDSAMYLCASRSVGGTYNEQFFGPGTRLTVL.

The chain recombines TRBV2 with TRBJ1-4, with 8 bases aligning to TRBD1. The V gene's germline CDR1 is SNHLY and CDR2 FYNNEI. The CDR3 has 14 residues. With 6 bases clipped from V and 7 bases from J, the junction kept 7 bases outside the gene matches. This CDR3 is CASSLGQGVEKLFF. CDR3 nucleotide sequence: TGTGCCAGCAGCCTCGGACAGGGCGTTGAAAAACTGTTTTTT.

The V call is TRBV5-1, the J call TRBJ1-2; D ambiguous. The V and J ends lost 0 bases and 4 bases respectively, with 10 bases between them. Germline V gene data show CDR1 as SGHRS and CDR2 as YFSETQ. The CDR3 totals 14 residues. CDR3 sequence: CASSLAGISYGYTF. CDR3 in DNA: TGCGCCAGCAGCTTGGCCGGGATTTCCTATGGCTACACCTTC.

This clone was observed once. This chain joins TRBV19 and TRBJ1-2, with TRBD1 identical over 9 bases. With 4 bases clipped from V and 4 bases from J, the junction kept 1 base outside the gene matches. CDR1 and CDR2 (germline): LNHDA, SQIVND (reference sequence). The CDR3 consists of 13 residues. The CDR3 bases are TGTGCCAGTAGTAAGACAGGGGGCTATGGCTACACCTTC. This gives the protein CASSKTGGYGYTF.

The V call is TRBV4-1, the J call TRBJ2-7; D may match TRBD1 or TRBD2 (6 bases each). CDR1 is MGHRA and CDR2 is YSYEKL in the germline V gene. This CDR3 is 15 amino acids long. V was trimmed by 0 bases and J by 2 bases, leaving 11 bases between them. CDR3: CASSQEYRGPYEQYF. In nucleotides, the CDR3 is TGCGCCAGCAGCCAAGAATATCGGGGGCCCTACGAGCAGTACTTC.

In its sample, this clone was seen a few times. The V and J genes are TRBV7-3 and TRBJ1-2, with 8 bases fitting TRBD1. J was trimmed by 5 bases and V by 5 bases; bases with no gene match: 10. The V gene's germline CDR1 is SGHTA and CDR2 FQGTGA. The CDR3 is 15 amino acids. CDR3 in DNA: TGTGCCAGCAGCATTGGACAGGGAAAATATTATGGCTACACCTTC. Translated: CASSIGQGKYYGYTF.

The chain is built from TRBV18 and TRBJ2-7; 10 bases map to TRBD1. J gave up 5 bases and V 5 bases, and 3 bases lay outside the gene matches. Germline CDR1 reads KGHSH; CDR2 reads LQKENI. This CDR3 is 13 amino acids long. CDR3 coding DNA: TGTGCCAGCTCAACGACAGGGGGCAACGAGCAGTACTTC. Amino acids: CASSTTGGNEQYF.

This clone has a single count. This chain uses TRBV5-6 with TRBJ2-5; weak D call: TRBD2 (6 bases). Trimming cost V 0 bases and J 1 base, with 7 bases left between them. Per the germline V gene, CDR1 is SGHDT and CDR2 is YYEEEE. The CDR3 runs to 14 residues. CDR3 DNA sequence: TGTGCCAGCAGCTTGGTACTAGCCCAAGAGACCCAGTACTTC. Protein sequence: CASSLVLAQETQYF.

The chain carries TRBV19 and TRBJ1-1; a possible D gene is TRBD1 (5 bases). The CDR3 covers 14 residues. From germline, CDR1 is LNHDA and CDR2 SQIVND (reference sequence). Trimming cost V 3 bases and J 2 bases, with 10 bases left between them. This CDR3 is CASSIGGANTEAFF. CDR3 bases: TGTGCCAGTAGTATTGGCGGGGCTAACACTGAAGCTTTCTTT.

The V gene is TRBV28, the J gene TRBJ2-1; 9 nucleotides line up with TRBD1. Per the germline V gene, CDR1 is MDHEN and CDR2 is SYDVKM. J gave up 10 bases and V 5 bases, and 9 bases lay outside the gene matches. The length of the CDR3 is 14 residues. CDR3 amino acids: CASSTITGGVEQFF. Here the CDR3 DNA reads TGTGCCAGCAGTACCATAACAGGGGGCGTAGAGCAGTTCTTC.

The rearrangement uses TRBV3-1 (or the pseudogene TRBV3-2) and TRBJ2-7, with 9 bases fitting TRBD2. Per the germline V gene, CDR1 is LGHDT and CDR2 is YNNKEL (reference sequence). The CDR3 covers 15 residues. Unmatched junction bases numbered 5, after V lost 5 bases and J lost 0 bases. CDR3 in amino acids: CASSVAGDYSYEQYF. DNA for the CDR3: TGTGCCAGCAGCGTAGCGGGGGACTACTCCTACGAGCAGTACTTC.

This chain's CDR3 is CASKRSTNEKLFF. In DNA, the CDR3 is TGTGCCAGTAAGCGGTCAACTAATGAAAAACTGTTTTTT. V usage is TRBV19 and J usage is TRBJ1-4; D call uncertain. Germline CDR1 LNHDA, CDR2 SQIVND (reference sequence). There are 13 residues in the CDR3. Trimming stripped 7 bases from V and 0 bases from J, with 6 bases between.

The chain is built from TRBV19 and TRBJ2-3, with D possibly called TRBD1 or TRBD2 (5 bases each). The CDR3 covers 15 residues. Germline lookup yields CDR1 LNHDA and CDR2 SQIVND (reference sequence). The V gene lost 4 bases and the J gene lost 0 bases, with 11 bases spanning the gap. CDR3 in DNA: TGTGCCAGTAGTACGGGGACGGCTAGCACAGATACGCAGTATTTT. Protein: CASSTGTASTDTQYF.

CDR3 amino acids: CASRGEGSQPQHF. CDR3 nucleotides: TGTGCCAGCAGGGGGGAGGGTAGCCAGCCCCAGCATTTT. V gene TRBV2 combines with J gene TRBJ1-5, with D perhaps matching TRBD1 (5 bases). The CDR3 has 13 residues. Germline CDR1 reads SNHLY; CDR2 reads FYNNEI. V was shortened by 6 bases and J by 7 bases, with 13 bases between the two germline ends.